The 18 T cell receptor beta chains below come from one sample, sequenced in a study of response to subunit inactivated influenza vaccine. TCRdb recomputed calls from the RT-PCR reads with MiXCR, one row per CDR3 protein. The sample lists about 780,000 distinct CDR3 sequences; approximately 18% were seen once. Sequencing was performed on PBMCs from blood, taken more than 4 days after vaccination. The receptor set was obtained from a man in his fifties who received an inactivated influenza vaccine.

There are many counts of this clonotype. This chain connects TRBV12-3 or TRBV12-4 to TRBJ2-7; TRBD1 matches 8 bases. V lost 5 bases and J lost 5; bases outside the gene matches: 5. This CDR3 has 13 amino acids. The CDR3 loop reads CASSHGQGNEQYF. CDR3 sequence (DNA): TGTGCCAGCAGTCACGGACAGGGCAACGAGCAGTACTTC.

This rearrangement joins TRBV6-1 to TRBJ2-6, with 10 bases lining up with TRBD1. The germline CDR1 and CDR2 sequences are MNHNS and SASEGT. CDR3 length equals 17 residues. The J segment lost 0 bases and the V segment lost 6 bases, leaving 5 bases of the junction unmatched. CDR3 sequence reads: CASSLGQGVSGANVLTF. DNA for the CDR3: TGTGCCAGCAGCCTCGGACAGGGGGTCTCTGGGGCCAACGTCCTGACTTTC.

This clonotype has a count of ten or more. The chain combines TRBV24-1 with TRBJ2-3; 8 bases map to TRBD1. CDR1 KGHDR and CDR2 SFDVKD come from the germline V gene. The CDR3 runs 16 residues. Trimming took 4 bases from V and 2 from J; bases not matched to a gene: 7. The CDR3 here is CATSDKRDRNTDTQYF. CDR3 sequence (DNA): TGTGCCACCAGTGACAAACGGGACAGGAACACAGATACGCAGTATTTT.

This clonotype was recorded at least ten times. The chain combines TRBV5-1 with TRBJ2-2; D is possibly TRBD1 (6 bases). The germline V and J ends were trimmed by 4 bases and 5 bases, with 12 bases remaining between them. Germline-derived CDR1 and CDR2 are SGHRS and YFSETQ. CDR3 size: 14 residues. The CDR3 bases are TGCGCCAGCAGCCTCGACAGGCTTACCGGGGAGCTGTTTTTT. Protein: CASSLDRLTGELFF.

In its sample, this clonotype was seen a few times. The J gene is TRBJ2-7, the V gene TRBV5-1, with D perhaps matching TRBD1 or TRBD2 (6 bases each). The CDR3 extends over 14 amino acids. Germline V gene lookup returns CDR1 SGHRS and CDR2 YFSETQ. V shed 4 bases and J shed 0 bases, with 11 bases lying between them. This CDR3 reads CASSGGHSSYEQYF. The CDR3 region has the DNA TGCGCCAGCAGCGGGGGGCACAGCTCCTACGAGCAGTACTTC.

This chain links TRBV6-5 with TRBJ1-4; possible D gene TRBD1, 5 bases. The CDR3 covers 16 residues. V was pared by 2 bases and J by 2 bases, with 12 bases between. Looked up from germline, CDR1 is MNHEY and CDR2 is SVGAGI. For the CDR3, the DNA is TGTGCCAGCAGTTACAGCTCGGGGGTGACTAATGAAAAACTGTTTTTT. Protein product: CASSYSSGVTNEKLFF.

The CDR3 reads CASSWGAGVDTQYF. CDR3 bases: TGCGCCAGCAGCTGGGGGGCCGGGGTCGATACGCAGTATTTT. The chain is built from TRBV4-1 and TRBJ2-3, with D perhaps matching TRBD1 or TRBD2 (6 bases each). This CDR3 spans 14 amino acids. Looked up from germline, CDR1 is MGHRA and CDR2 is YSYEKL. Trimming removed 5 bases at V and 6 bases at J, with 15 bases between.

This clonotype has a count of ten or more. The chain links TRBV4-2 to TRBJ2-5, with D perhaps matching TRBD2 (6 bases). The CDR3 length is 15 residues. Deletions cut 3 bases from V and 5 bases from J, with 16 bases between. Per the germline V gene, CDR1 is LGHNA and CDR2 is YNFKEQ. CDR3 residues: CASSHRLGIEETQYF. In nucleotides, the CDR3 is TGTGCCAGCAGCCACCGACTAGGAATTGAGGAGACCCAGTACTTC.

The chain recombines TRBV20-1 with TRBJ2-5, with TRBD2 identical over 10 bases. The ends lost 3 bases at V and 0 bases at J; junction bases unmatched: 4. Germline CDR1 DFQATT, CDR2 SNEGSKA (reference sequence). The CDR3 has 15 amino acids. CDR3 DNA: TGCAGTGCTAGGCCTAGCGGGAGAAACCAAGAGACCCAGTACTTC. Its protein is CSARPSGRNQETQYF.

This clonotype was observed at least ten times. The chain combines TRBV20-1 with TRBJ2-7; D is ambiguous. CDR3 length: 11 amino acids. The ends were cut back, 2 bases at V and 4 bases at J, with 6 bases in the middle. Germline V gene data show CDR1 as DFQATT and CDR2 as SNEGSKA (reference sequence). The CDR3 nucleotides read TGCAGTGCTAGATCTTTTTACGAGCAGTACTTC. Translated: CSARSFYEQYF.

The rearrangement links TRBV7-9 to TRBJ2-1, with D uncertain. The CDR3 extends over 11 amino acids. The ends were cut back, 5 bases at V and 6 bases at J, with 5 bases in the middle. Germline-derived CDR1 and CDR2 are SEHNR and FQNEAQ (reference sequence). The CDR3 reads CASSKSNEQFF. CDR3 in DNA: TGTGCCAGCAGCAAATCCAATGAGCAGTTCTTC. Combining the CDR3 with reference TRBV7-9 and TRBJ2-1 gives the whole variable domain DTGVSQNPRHKITKRGQNVTFRCDPISEHNRLYWYRQTLGQGPEFLTYFQNEAQLEKSRLLSDRFSAERPKGSFSTLEIQRTEQGDSAMYLCASSKSNEQFFGPGTRLTVL.

V usage is TRBV20-1 and J usage is TRBJ1-2; D perhaps matches TRBD1 (6 bases). The length of the CDR3 is 14 residues. CDR1 is DFQATT, CDR2 SNEGSKA, per germline (reference sequence). Between the trimmed V and J ends, which lost 3 bases and 5 bases, there was a span of 16 bases. The CDR3 sequence is CSASRLDSRYGYTF. The CDR3 nucleotides read TGCAGTGCTAGTCGTCTGGACAGCCGTTATGGCTACACCTTC.

In its sample, this clonotype was seen a few times. This rearrangement joins TRBV28 to TRBJ2-5, with 12 bases aligning to TRBD1. This CDR3 comprises 17 residues. CDR1 MDHEN and CDR2 SYDVKM come from the germline V gene. Germline trimming cut 7 bases from V and 5 bases from J; bases unmatched to any gene: 14. CDR3 sequence: CASTQGVGTGGRETQYF. In nucleotides, the CDR3 is TGTGCCAGCACTCAAGGGGTCGGGACAGGGGGCCGGGAGACCCAGTACTTC.

The chain carries TRBV20-1 and TRBJ2-5; TRBD2 matches at 8 bases. CDR3 length: 16 residues. Germline CDR1 reads DFQATT; CDR2 reads SNEGSKA (reference sequence). V shed 6 bases, J shed 0 bases, and the junction held 12 bases outside the gene matches. The CDR3 spells CSAPGGGGAYQETQYF. The DNA of the CDR3 is TGCAGTGCCCCCGGGGGGGGCGGAGCCTACCAAGAGACCCAGTACTTC.

The chain joins TRBV5-5 to TRBJ2-7; 7 positions agree with TRBD1. The CDR3 consists of 16 residues. V was pared by 4 bases and J by 2 bases, with 12 bases of the junction left unmatched. Germline CDR1 SGHKS, CDR2 YYEKEE (reference sequence). CDR3 amino acids: CASSAPGTDPTYEQYF. In DNA form, the CDR3 reads TGTGCCAGCAGCGCGCCCGGGACAGATCCTACCTACGAGCAGTACTTC. Looking up the rest from reference TRBV5-5 and TRBJ2-7 gives the full variable domain: DAGVTQSPTHLIKTRGQQVTLRCSPISGHKSVSWYQQVLGQGPQFIFQYYEKEERGRGNFPDRFSARQFPNYSSELNVNALLLGDSALYLCASSAPGTDPTYEQYFGPGTRLTVT.

This rearrangement joins TRBV20-1 to TRBJ2-3, with 9 nucleotides matching TRBD1. Germline CDR1 DFQATT, CDR2 SNEGSKA (reference sequence). The junction had 3 bases not matched to a gene; V was cut back by 5 bases and J by 0 bases. This CDR3 region has 14 residues. CDR3 coding DNA: TGCAGTGCTCAGACAGGGGGTAGCACAGATACGCAGTATTTT. It specifies CSAQTGGSTDTQYF.

The chain is built from TRBV20-1 and TRBJ2-2, with 8 nucleotides matching TRBD1. V lost 0 bases to trimming and J lost 7 bases; unmatched junction nucleotides: 4. The CDR3 has 14 residues. Germline assignment: CDR1 DFQATT and CDR2 SNEGSKA (reference sequence). The CDR3 DNA reads as TGCAGTGCTAGAGACGGGACAGGTCTCGGGGAGCTGTTTTTT. Residues: CSARDGTGLGELFF.

The gene calls are TRBV4-2 and TRBJ2-1; 8 bases line up with TRBD2. After removal of 2 bases from V and 3 bases from J, the junction contained 6 bases not matched to a gene. This CDR3 has 16 amino acids. Looked up from germline, CDR1 is LGHNA and CDR2 is YNFKEQ. The CDR3 DNA reads TGTGCCAGCAGCCAAAACCTACGGGGGGGCTACAATGAGCAGTTCTTC. Its translation: CASSQNLRGGYNEQFF.